The clone carrying this T cell receptor (beta chain) was seen a handful of times. Its antigen is undetermined. This sample is drawn from a study of beta chain features in type 1 diabetes. Expressed TCRB transcripts were sequenced because the entire RNA isolate underwent reverse transcription. TCRdb keeps only in-frame clones here, not all; method: immunoSEQ multiplex PCR. This table holds hundreds of thousands of clones, 9.5% to 13% found once. The CDR3 length is 16 residues. Losses at the gene ends were 4 bases for V and 2 bases for J; bases not matched to a gene: 7. CDR1 SGHDT and CDR2 YYEEEE come from the germline V gene. Study-wide results and limits: Reduced insertions and increased deletions marked VDJ junctions in type 1 diabetes patients. Naive, central memory and Treg TCRB repertoires appeared more alike in patients than in healthy donors. Small HLA sub-analyses could not settle whether HLA shapes TCRB rearrangement. TCRB CDR3s were moderately but significantly shorter in Type 1 diabetes patients in all four CD4+ subsets.

The chain has TRBV5-6 and TRBJ2-3, with 10 bases aligning to TRBD2. This sequence was found in a man aged 25-45 years with type 1 diabetes. The sequenced material came from naive CD4+ T cells from blood. CDR3 nucleotide sequence: TGTGCCAGCAGCCCGCTAGCGGGGGTGATCACAGATACGCAGTATTTT. Translating it yields CASSPLAGVITDTQYF.